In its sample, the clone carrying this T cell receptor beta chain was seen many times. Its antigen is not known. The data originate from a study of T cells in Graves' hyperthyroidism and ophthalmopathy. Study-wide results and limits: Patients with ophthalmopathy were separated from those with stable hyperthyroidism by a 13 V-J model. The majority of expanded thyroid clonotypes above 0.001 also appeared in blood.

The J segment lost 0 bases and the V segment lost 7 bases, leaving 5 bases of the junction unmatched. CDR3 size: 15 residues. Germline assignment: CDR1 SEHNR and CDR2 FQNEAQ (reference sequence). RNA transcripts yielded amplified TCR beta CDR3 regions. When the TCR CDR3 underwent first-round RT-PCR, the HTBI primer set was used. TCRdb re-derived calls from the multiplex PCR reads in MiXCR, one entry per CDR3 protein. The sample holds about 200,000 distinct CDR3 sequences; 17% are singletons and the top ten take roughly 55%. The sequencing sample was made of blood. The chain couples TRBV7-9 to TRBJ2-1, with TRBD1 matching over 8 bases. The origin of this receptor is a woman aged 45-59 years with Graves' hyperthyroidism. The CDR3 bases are TGTGCCAGCAATTTGGGGACAGGCTCCTACAATGAGCAGTTCTTC. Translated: CASNLGTGSYNEQFF.